The rows below give T cell receptor beta chains drawn from one sample of a study of OX40 agonist ivuxolimab in advanced cancers. TCRdb keeps only in-frame clones here, not all; method: immunoSEQ multiplex PCR. Of tens of thousands of clones listed, about nine tenths are singletons. The sample in question was CD4+ or CD8+ T cells sorted from blood, obtained in a trial of the OX40 agonist ivuxolimab. Every receptor here comes from an adult with an advanced solid tumor such as melanoma, head and neck, liver or kidney cancer. Each CDR3 is given with its conserved first and last residue. D genes are given only for firm matches. A row's size may be missing; if present it is once, few, many or a size class.

j_call v_call clone_size d_call cdr3_nt cdr3_aa
TRBJ2-7 TRBV5-1 . . TGCGCCAACCCCGGCCTACTCGTCTGCGAGCAGTACTTC CANPGLLVCEQYF
TRBJ1-2 TRBV28 . TRBD1 TGTGCCAGCAGCAGCGACAGGGTAAAAGGCTACACCTTC CASSSDRVKGYTF
TRBJ1-5 TRBV11-2 . . TGTGCCAGCAGCCCGGACGGAAATCAGCCCCAGCATTTT CASSPDGNQPQHF
TRBJ1-5 TRBV19 . . TGTGCCAGTAGTATTGAGGGGCCCCCGGGTCAGCCCCGGCATTTT CASSIEGPPGQPRHF
TRBJ2-3 TRBV28 . TRBD1 TGTGCCAGCAGTCCACGGACAGGGATCCCAGATACGCAGTATTTT CASSPRTGIPDTQYF
TRBJ1-2 TRBV18 . TRBD1 TGTGCCAGCTCACATACGACAGGGGGCTCATATGGCTACACCTTC CASSHTTGGSYGYTF
TRBJ1-2 TRBV28 once . TGTGCCAGCAGTCCCTGGGACATCAGAACAAACTATGGCTACACCTTC CASSPWDIRTNYGYTF
TRBJ1-2 TRBV6-6 . . TGTGCCAGCAGTTCCCGAGACAGGATTTCTATGGGCTACACCTTC CASSSRDRISMGYTF
TRBJ2-7 TRBV28 . . TGTGCCAGCAGTTTGGCGGGCCGGGCAGGGGTAAAGGAAGACGAGCAGTACTTC CASSLAGRAGVKEDEQYF
TRBJ1-6 TRBV13 . . TGTGCCAGCAGCCTCTTTCTGGGGGGAAGCTCCTATAATTCACCCCTCCACTTT CASSLFLGGSSYNSPLHF
TRBJ2-2 TRBV10-3 . TRBD2 TGTGCCATCAACGGAGCGGGAGGAACCGGGGAGCTGTTTTTT CAINGAGGTGELFF
TRBJ2-2 TRBV7-9 few . TGTGCCAGCAATATGGACTTGCACACCGGGGAGCTGTTTTTT CASNMDLHTGELFF
TRBJ2-7 TRBV6-1 . TRBD2 TGTGCCAGCAGTGAAGGGTCTAGCGGAGCCTACGAGCAGTACTTC CASSEGSSGAYEQYF
TRBJ2-3 TRBV5-8 once . TGTGCCAGTCCGACGGGCCGCCTCGATACGCAGTATTTT CASPTGRLDTQYF
TRBJ2-7 TRBV19 . . TGTGCCAGTAGTATGCCAATGGGGAATCTTTTCTACGAGCAGTACTTC CASSMPMGNLFYEQYF
TRBJ1-5 TRBV30 . . TGTGCCTGGAGTTCTGGATTAAATCAGCCCCAGCATTTT CAWSSGLNQPQHF
TRBJ1-1 TRBV11-3 . TRBD1 TGTGCCAGCACCGAGGGGGCCGCGAGGGAAACTGAAGCTTTCTTT CASTEGAARETEAFF
TRBJ1-6 TRBV4-3 few . TGCGCCAGCAGCCAAGGGGACAACTATAATTCACCCCTCCACTTT CASSQGDNYNSPLHF
TRBJ1-2 TRBV6-6 . TRBD1 TGTGCCAGCAGACGGGGACAGGGCTCTGGCTACACCTTC CASRRGQGSGYTF
TRBJ1-2 TRBV27 . . TGTGCCAGCAGTCCGCGGACACCTAACTATGGCTACACCTTC CASSPRTPNYGYTF
TRBJ1-2 TRBV28 few TRBD1 TGTGCCAGCAGCTTTTCCCCCCGACAGGGACCTCTATATGGCTACACCTTC CASSFSPRQGPLYGYTF
TRBJ2-4 TRBV7-2 many TRBD2 TGTGCCAGCAGCTTAGGCCTAGCGGGGGGTCAGTACTTC CASSLGLAGGQYF
TRBJ1-1 TRBV14 . . TGTGCCAGCAGCATCCTAAGGAACACTGAAGCTTTCTTT CASSILRNTEAFF
TRBJ2-1 TRBV28 . . TGTGCCAGCAGTTTTGGAGCGTATGAGCAGTTCTTC CASSFGAYEQFF
TRBJ1-2 TRBV4-3 . TRBD1 TGCGCCAGCAGCCCAGGACAGGGGGCCGGCTATGGCTACACCTTC CASSPGQGAGYGYTF
TRBJ2-5 TRBV7-6 . . TGTGCCAGCAGCCAACAGGGTGGAGAGACCCAGTACTTC CASSQQGGETQYF
TRBJ1-2 TRBV28 . . TGTGCCAGCAGTTTAAACAGGGCCTACTATGGCTACACCTTC CASSLNRAYYGYTF
TRBJ2-7 TRBV7-2 . TRBD1 TGTGCCAGCAGCTTAGACACCGGGACAGGGTCCACCGAGCAGTACTTC CASSLDTGTGSTEQYF
TRBJ1-4 TRBV5-1 . . TGCGCCAGCAGGCCAGGTGGAAATGAAAAACTGTTTTTT CASRPGGNEKLFF
TRBJ2-2 TRBV4-1 . . TGCGCCAGCAGCCAAGTTCCGGATTACACCGGGGAGCTGTTTTTT CASSQVPDYTGELFF
TRBJ2-3 TRBV7-2 . TRBD2 TGTGCCAGCAGCCGCCTGGGACTAGCCCGCACAGATACGCAGTATTTT CASSRLGLARTDTQYF
TRBJ1-2 TRBV5-3 . . TGTGCCAGAGGATCCGGAGTCCCCCTTCGGGGCTACACCTTC CARGSGVPLRGYTF
TRBJ2-1 TRBV4-1 . TRBD1 TGCGCCAGCAGCCAAGGGACAGGGGGCGATGAGCAGTTCTTC CASSQGTGGDEQFF
TRBJ2-3 TRBV19 . . TGTGCCAGTAGTATTCAGGGAAACACAGATACGCAGTATTTT CASSIQGNTDTQYF
TRBJ1-1 TRBV19 . TRBD1 TGTGCCAGTGATACAGGGGAGAACACTGAAGCTTTCTTT CASDTGENTEAFF
TRBJ1-4 TRBV7-9 few TRBD1 TGTGCCAGCAGCCCCCGGACAGGGGTTAATGAAAAACTGTTTTTT CASSPRTGVNEKLFF
TRBJ2-1 TRBV30 . . TGTGCCTGGAGTGTAGGCGGGGACTACAATGAGCAGTTCTTC CAWSVGGDYNEQFF
TRBJ1-4 TRBV19 . . TGTGCCAGTACAAGGGGGGCTGGCGGTGATGAAAAACTGTTTTTT CASTRGAGGDEKLFF
TRBJ1-1 TRBV5-1 . . TGCGCCAGCAGCTTGGGCGGGGTCCGGAACACTGAAGCTTTCTTT CASSLGGVRNTEAFF
TRBJ2-2 TRBV28 . . TGTGCCAGCAGTTTACAGGGCCTGAACACCGGGGAGCTGTTTTTT CASSLQGLNTGELFF
TRBJ1-4 TRBV27 . . TGTGCCAGCAGTTTATCGAACAGCCTTGCTGAAAAACTGTTTTTT CASSLSNSLAEKLFF
TRBJ2-1 TRBV28 . TRBD1 TGTGCCAGCAGACCGGGACAGGTATACAATGAGCAGTTCTTC CASRPGQVYNEQFF
TRBJ2-7 TRBV19 . TRBD2 TGTGCCAGTAGTATAGCCCTAGCGGGGCGTTACGAGCAGTACTTC CASSIALAGRYEQYF
TRBJ1-5 TRBV30 . . TGTGCCTGGAGTGTACAGGGAGGACAGCCCCAGCATTTT CAWSVQGGQPQHF
TRBJ2-2 TRBV19 . . TGTGCCAGTAGTCCTACAGGGACCACCGGGGAGCTGTTTTTT CASSPTGTTGELFF
TRBJ2-2 TRBV18 . . TGTGCCAGCTCACCCGACCTCACCGGGGAGCTGTTTTTT CASSPDLTGELFF
TRBJ2-3 TRBV9 once TRBD2 TGTGCCAGCAGCGTAGCTCTGGCGGGAGACACAGATACGCAGTATTTT CASSVALAGDTDTQYF
TRBJ2-3 TRBV4-2 . . TGTGCCAGCAGCCAAGGAGAACCAGATACGCAGTATTTT CASSQGEPDTQYF